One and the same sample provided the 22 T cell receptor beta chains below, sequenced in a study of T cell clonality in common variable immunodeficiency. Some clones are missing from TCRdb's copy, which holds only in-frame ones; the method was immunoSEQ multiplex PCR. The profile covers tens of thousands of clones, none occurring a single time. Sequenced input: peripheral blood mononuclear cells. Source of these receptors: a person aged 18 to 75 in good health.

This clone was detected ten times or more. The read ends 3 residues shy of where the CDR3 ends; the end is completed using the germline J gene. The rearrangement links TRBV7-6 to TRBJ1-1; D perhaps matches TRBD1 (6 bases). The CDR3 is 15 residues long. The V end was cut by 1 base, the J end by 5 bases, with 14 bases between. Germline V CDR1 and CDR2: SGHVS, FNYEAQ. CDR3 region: CASSLGTALGTEAFF. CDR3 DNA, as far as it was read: TGTGCCAGCAGCTTAGGGACAGCCCTGGGGACTGAA.

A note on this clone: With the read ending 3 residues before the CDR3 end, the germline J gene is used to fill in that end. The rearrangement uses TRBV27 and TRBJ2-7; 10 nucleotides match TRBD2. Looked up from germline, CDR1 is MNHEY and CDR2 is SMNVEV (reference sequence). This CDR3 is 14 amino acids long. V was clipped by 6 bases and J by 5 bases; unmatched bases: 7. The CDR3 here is CASSAGLALHEQYF. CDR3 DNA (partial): TGTGCCAGCAGCGCGGGACTAGCGTTACACGAG.

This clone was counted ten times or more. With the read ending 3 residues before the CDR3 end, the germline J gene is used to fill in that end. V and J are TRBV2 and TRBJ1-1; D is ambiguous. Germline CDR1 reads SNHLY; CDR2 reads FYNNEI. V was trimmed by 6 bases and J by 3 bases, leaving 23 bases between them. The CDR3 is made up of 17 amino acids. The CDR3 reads CASSASSLLRVHTEAFF. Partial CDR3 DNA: TGTGCCAGCAGCGCTTCCTCCCTACTTCGAGTACACACTGAA.

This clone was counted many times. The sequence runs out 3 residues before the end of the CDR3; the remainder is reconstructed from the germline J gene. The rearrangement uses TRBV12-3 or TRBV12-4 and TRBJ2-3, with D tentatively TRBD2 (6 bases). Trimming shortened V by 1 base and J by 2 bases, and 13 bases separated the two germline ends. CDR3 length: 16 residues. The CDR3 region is CASSLGLAKLTDTQYF. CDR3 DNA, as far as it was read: TGTGCCAGCAGTTTAGGGCTAGCGAAACTCACAGATACG.

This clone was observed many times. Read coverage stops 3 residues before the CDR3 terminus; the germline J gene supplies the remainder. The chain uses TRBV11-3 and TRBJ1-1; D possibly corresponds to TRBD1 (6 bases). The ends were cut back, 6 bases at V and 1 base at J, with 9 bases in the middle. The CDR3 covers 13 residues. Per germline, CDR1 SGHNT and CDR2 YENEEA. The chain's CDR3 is CASSADRNTEAFF. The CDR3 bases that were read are TGTGCCAGCAGTGCGGACAGGAACACTGAA.

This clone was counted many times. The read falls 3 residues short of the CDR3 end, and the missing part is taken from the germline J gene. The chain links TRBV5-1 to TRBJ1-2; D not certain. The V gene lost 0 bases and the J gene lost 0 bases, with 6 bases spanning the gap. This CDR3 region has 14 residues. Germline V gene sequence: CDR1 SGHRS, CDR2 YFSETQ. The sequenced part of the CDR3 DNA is TGCGCCAGCAGCTTGGTCAGTGCTAACTATGGC. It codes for CASSLVSANYG. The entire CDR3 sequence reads CASSLVSANYGYTF. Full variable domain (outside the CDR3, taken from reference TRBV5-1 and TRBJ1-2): KAGVTQTPRYLIKTRGQQVTLSCSPISGHRSVSWYQQTPGQGLQFLFEYFSETQRNKGNFPGRFSGRQFSNSRSEMNVSTLELGDSALYLCASSLVSANYGYTFGSGTRLTVV.

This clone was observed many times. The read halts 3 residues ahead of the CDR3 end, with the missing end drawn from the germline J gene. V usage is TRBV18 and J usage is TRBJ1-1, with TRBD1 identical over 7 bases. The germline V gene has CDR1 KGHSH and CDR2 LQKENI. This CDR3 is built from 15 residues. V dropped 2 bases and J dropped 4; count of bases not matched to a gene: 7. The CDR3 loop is CASSPKEGASTEAFF. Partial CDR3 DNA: TGTGCCAGCTCACCAAAGGAGGGGGCGAGCACTGAA. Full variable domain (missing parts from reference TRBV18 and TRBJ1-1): NAGVMQNPRHLVRRRGQEARLRCSPMKGHSHVYWYRQLPEEGLKFMVYLQKENIIDESGMPKERFSAEFPKEGPSILRIQQVVRGDSAAYFCASSPKEGASTEAFFGQGTRLTVV.

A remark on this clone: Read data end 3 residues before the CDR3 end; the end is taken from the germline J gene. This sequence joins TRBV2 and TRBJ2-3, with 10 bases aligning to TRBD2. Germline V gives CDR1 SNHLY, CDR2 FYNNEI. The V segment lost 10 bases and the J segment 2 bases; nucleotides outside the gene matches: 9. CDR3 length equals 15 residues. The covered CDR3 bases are TGTGCCAACCATGTAGCGGGAGGACACACAGATACG. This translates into CANHVAGGHTDT. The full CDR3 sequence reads CANHVAGGHTDTQYF.

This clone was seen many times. CDR3 in amino acids: CATSRDPQGEPQHF. CDR3 DNA, as far as it was read: TGTGCCACCAGCAGAGATCCTCAGGGAGAACCC. The gene calls are TRBV15 and TRBJ1-5; maybe TRBD1 (5 bases). The DNA ends 3 residues before the CDR3 does, and the rest of the CDR3 is filled in from the germline J gene. The CDR3 runs 14 residues. Germline V gives CDR1 LNHNV, CDR2 YYDKDF (reference sequence).

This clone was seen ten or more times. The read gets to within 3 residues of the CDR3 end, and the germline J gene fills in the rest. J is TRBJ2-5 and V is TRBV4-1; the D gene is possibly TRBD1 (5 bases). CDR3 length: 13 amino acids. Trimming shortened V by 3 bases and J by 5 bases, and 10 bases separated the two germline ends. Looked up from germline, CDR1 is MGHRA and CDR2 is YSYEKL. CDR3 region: CASSQGLGETQYF. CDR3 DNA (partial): TGCGCCAGCAGCCAGGGGCTAGGGGAGACC.

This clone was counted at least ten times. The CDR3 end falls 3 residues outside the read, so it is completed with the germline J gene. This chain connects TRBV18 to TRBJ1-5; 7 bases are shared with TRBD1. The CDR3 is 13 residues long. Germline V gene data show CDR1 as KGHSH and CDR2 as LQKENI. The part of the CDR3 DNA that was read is TGTGCCAGCTCACTAGGGACAGCCCGTCCC. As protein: CASSLGTARP. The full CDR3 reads CASSLGTARPQHF.

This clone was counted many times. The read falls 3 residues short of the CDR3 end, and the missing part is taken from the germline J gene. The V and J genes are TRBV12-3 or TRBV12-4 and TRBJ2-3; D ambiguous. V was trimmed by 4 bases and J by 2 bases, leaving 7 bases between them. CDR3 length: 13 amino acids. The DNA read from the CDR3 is TGTGCCAGCAGTTCTAGTAACACAGATACG. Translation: CASSSSNTDT. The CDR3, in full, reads CASSSSNTDTQYF.

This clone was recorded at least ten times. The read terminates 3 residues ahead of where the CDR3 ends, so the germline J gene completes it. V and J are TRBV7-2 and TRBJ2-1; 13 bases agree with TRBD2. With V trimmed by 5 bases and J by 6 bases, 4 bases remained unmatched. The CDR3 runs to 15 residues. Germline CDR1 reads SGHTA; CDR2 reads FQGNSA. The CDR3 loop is CASSTSGRAINEQFF. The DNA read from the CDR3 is TGTGCCAGCAGCACTAGCGGGAGGGCCATCAATGAG.

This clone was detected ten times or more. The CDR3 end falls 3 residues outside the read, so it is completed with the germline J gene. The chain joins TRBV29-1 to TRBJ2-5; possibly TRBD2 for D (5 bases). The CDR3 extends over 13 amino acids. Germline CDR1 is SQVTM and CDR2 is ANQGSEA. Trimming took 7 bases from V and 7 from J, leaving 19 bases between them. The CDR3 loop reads CSGGQGRGGTQYF. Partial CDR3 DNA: TGCAGCGGTGGGCAAGGTCGGGGTGGGACC.

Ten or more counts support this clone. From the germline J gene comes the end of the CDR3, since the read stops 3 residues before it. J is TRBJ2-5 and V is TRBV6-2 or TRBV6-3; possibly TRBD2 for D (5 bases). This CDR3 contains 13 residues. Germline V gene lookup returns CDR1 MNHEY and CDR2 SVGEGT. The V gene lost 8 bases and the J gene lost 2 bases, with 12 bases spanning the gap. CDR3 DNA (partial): TGTGCCAGCGACGGGCGCGGGCAAGAGACC. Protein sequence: CASDGRGQET. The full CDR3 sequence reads CASDGRGQETQYF.

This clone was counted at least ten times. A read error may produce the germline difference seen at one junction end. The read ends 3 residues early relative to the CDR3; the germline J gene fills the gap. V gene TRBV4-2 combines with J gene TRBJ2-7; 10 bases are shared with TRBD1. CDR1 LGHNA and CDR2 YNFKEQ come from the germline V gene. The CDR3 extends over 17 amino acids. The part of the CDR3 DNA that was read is TGCGCCAGCAGCCAAGATAGTGGAGGGACAGGGGTCTACGAG. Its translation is CASSQDSGGTGVYE. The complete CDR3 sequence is CASSQDSGGTGVYEQYF.

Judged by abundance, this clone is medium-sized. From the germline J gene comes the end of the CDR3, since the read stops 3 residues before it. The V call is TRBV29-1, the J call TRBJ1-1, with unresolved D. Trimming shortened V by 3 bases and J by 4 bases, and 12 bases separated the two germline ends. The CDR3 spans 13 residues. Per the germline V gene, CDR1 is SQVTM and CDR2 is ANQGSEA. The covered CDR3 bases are TGCAGCGTTGAGAACCCTGCGAGCACTGAA. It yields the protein CSVENPASTE. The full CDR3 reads CSVENPASTEAFF. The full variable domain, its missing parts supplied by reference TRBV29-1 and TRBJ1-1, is SAVISQKPSRDICQRGTSLTIQCQVDSQVTMMFWYRQQPGQSLTLIATANQGSEATYESGFVIDKFPISRPNLTFSTLTVSNMSPEDSSIYLCSVENPASTEAFFGQGTRLTVV.

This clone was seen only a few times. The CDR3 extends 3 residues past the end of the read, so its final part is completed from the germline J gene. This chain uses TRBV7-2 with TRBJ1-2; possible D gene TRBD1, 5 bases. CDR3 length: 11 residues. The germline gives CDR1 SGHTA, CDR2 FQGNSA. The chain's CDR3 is CASSPGGDYTF. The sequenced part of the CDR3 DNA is TGTGCCAGCAGCCCGGGGGGTGAC.

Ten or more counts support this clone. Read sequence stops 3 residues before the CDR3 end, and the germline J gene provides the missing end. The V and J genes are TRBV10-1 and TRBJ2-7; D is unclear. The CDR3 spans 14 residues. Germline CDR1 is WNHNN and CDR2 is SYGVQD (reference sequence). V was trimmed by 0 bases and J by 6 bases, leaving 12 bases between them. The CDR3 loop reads CASSESCNRVEQYF. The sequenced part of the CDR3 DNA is TGCGCCAGCAGTGAGTCTTGTAATAGGGTCGAG.

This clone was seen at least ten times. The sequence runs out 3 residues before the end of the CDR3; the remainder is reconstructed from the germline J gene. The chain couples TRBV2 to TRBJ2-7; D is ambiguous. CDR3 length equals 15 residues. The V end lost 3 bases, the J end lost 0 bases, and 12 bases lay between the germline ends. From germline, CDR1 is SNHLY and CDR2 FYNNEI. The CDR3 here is CASSDRPASSYEQYF. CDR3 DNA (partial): TGTGCCAGCAGTGATAGGCCAGCGAGCTCCTACGAG.

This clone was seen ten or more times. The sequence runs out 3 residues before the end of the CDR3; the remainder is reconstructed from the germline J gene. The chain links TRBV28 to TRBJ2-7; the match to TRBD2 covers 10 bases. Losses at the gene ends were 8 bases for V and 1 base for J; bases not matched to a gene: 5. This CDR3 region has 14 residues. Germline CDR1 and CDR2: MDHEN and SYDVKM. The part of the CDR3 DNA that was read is TGTGCCAGCTTCCCAGCGGGGGGGTCCTACGAG. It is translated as CASFPAGGSYE. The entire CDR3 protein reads CASFPAGGSYEQYF.

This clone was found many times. The chain's CDR3 is CASSSGIRTDTQYF. The sequenced part of the CDR3 DNA is TGCGCCAGCAGTAGCGGGATCCGCACAGATACG. V is TRBV10-1 and J is TRBJ2-3; the match to TRBD2 covers 7 bases. The read ends 3 residues early relative to the CDR3; the germline J gene fills the gap. The CDR3 length is 14 residues. With 5 bases clipped from V and 1 base from J, the junction kept 3 bases outside the gene matches. Germline-derived CDR1 and CDR2 are WNHNN and SYGVQD (reference sequence).